This record looks at one T cell receptor beta chain sequence and its context. The data originate from a study of metastatic and nonmetastatic thyroid tumors. All patients were treatment-naive before thyroid surgery. Germline CDR1 reads MDHEN; CDR2 reads SYDVKM. The ends were cut back, 10 bases at V and 6 bases at J, with 15 bases in the middle. This CDR3 has 13 residues. TCRdb re-analyzed the PCR reads using MiXCR. In the table there are approximately 17,000 clones, over 15% of which are singletons. The source of this sequence is a male donor with papillary thyroid cancer or a benign thyroid nodule (not recorded which). Some clones in this sample may be carry-over from other donors' samples. The sequencing input was blood. The chain joins TRBV28 to TRBJ2-2; a possible D gene is TRBD2 (6 bases). CDR3 protein: CATTLRGPGELFF. The DNA for the CDR3 is TGTGCCACCACCCTGCGGGGCCCCGGGGAGCTGTTTTTT. Variable domain in full (rest from reference TRBV28 and TRBJ2-2): DVKVTQSSRYLVKRTGEKVFLECVQDMDHENMFWYRQDPGLGLRLIYFSYDVKMKEKGDIPEGYSVSREKKERFSLILESASTNQTSMYLCATTLRGPGELFFGEGSRLTVL.